The sequence of this TCR beta chain was determined in a study of blood T cell repertoires in COVID-19. Clones were sequenced by immunoSEQ multiplex PCR, and TCRdb holds only the in-frame ones, with some missing. This table holds around 70,000 clones, approximately 81% found once. Germline V gene sequence: CDR1 SGHTA, CDR2 FQGNSA. The CDR3 totals 16 residues. J was trimmed by 1 base and V by 4 bases; bases with no gene match: 5. The sequenced sample was peripheral blood. This sequence originates from a woman older than 75 with active or convalescent COVID-19. The chain is built from TRBV7-2 and TRBJ2-1, with TRBD1 matching 9 bases. The CDR3 sequence is CASSSQGQGSYNEQFF. The CDR3 DNA follows: TGTGCCAGCAGCTCGCAGGGACAGGGTTCCTACAATGAGCAGTTCTTC. Based on the CDR3 plus reference TRBV7-2 and TRBJ2-1, the full variable domain is GAGVSQSPSNKVTEKGKDVELRCDPISGHTALYWYRQSLGQGLEFLIYFQGNSAPDKSGLPSDRFSAERTGGSVSTLTIQRTQQEDSAVYLCASSSQGQGSYNEQFFGPGTRLTVL.